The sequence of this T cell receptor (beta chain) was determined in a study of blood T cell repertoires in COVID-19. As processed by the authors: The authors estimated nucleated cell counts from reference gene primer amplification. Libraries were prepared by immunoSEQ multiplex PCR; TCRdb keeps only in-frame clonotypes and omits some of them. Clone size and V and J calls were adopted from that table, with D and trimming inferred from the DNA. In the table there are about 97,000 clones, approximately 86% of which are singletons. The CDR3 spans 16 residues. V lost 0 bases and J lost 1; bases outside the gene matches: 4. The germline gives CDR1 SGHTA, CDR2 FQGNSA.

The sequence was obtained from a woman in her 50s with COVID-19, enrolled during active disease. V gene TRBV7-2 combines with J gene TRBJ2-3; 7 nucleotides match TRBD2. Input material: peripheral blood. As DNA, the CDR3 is TGTGCCAGCAGCTTAGCCGCTGGGGGGGGCACAGATACGCAGTATTTT. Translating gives CASSLAAGGGTDTQYF.